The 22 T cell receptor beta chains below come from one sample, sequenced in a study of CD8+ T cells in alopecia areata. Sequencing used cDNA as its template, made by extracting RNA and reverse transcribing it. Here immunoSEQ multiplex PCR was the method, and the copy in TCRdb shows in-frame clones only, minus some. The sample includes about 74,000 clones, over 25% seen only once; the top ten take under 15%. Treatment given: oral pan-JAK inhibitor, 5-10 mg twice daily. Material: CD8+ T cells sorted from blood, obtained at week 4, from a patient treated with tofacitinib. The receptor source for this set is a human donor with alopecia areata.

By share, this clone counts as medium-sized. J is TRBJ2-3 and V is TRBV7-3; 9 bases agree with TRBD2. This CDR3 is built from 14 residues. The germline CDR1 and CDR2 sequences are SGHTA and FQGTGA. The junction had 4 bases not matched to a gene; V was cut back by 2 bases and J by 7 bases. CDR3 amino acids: CASSLSSGVYTQYF. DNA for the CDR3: TGTGCCAGCAGCTTATCTAGCGGGGTATATACGCAGTATTTT.

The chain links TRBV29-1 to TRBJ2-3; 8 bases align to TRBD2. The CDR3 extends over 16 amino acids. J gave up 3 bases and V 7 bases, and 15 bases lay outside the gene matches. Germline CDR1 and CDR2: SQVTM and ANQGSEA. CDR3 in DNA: TGCAGCGCGCCTGGGGCGGGGGGCACAGCAACAGATACGCAGTATTTT. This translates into CSAPGAGGTATDTQYF.

DNA for the CDR3: TGTGCCAGCAGCTTAGATGGGGGCCCTAGCACAGATACGCAGTATTTT. Translated: CASSLDGGPSTDTQYF. J is TRBJ2-3 and V is TRBV7-2; TRBD1 is a possible D gene (6 bases). This CDR3 is 16 amino acids long. The germline V gene has CDR1 SGHTA and CDR2 FQGNSA. The V and J ends lost 1 base and 0 bases respectively, with 11 bases between them.

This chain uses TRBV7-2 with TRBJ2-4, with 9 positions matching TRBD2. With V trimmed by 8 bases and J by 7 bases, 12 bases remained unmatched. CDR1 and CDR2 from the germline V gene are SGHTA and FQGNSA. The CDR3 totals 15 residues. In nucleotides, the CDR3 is TGTGCCAGCGAAGAAGTCGCGGGAGGGTTGAACATTCAGTACTTC. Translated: CASEEVAGGLNIQYF. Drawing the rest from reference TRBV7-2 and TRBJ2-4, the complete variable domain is GAGVSQSPSNKVTEKGKDVELRCDPISGHTALYWYRQSLGQGLEFLIYFQGNSAPDKSGLPSDRFSAERTGGSVSTLTIQRTQQEDSAVYLCASEEVAGGLNIQYFGAGTRLSVL.

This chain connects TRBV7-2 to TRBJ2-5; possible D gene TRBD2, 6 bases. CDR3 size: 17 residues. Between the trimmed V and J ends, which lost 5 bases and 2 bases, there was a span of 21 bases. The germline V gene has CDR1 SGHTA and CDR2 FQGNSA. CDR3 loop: CASSMGGQAEIQETQYF. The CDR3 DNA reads TGTGCCAGCAGCATGGGGGGTCAAGCGGAGATACAAGAGACCCAGTACTTC. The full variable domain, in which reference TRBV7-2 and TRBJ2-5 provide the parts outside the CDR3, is GAGVSQSPSNKVTEKGKDVELRCDPISGHTALYWYRQSLGQGLEFLIYFQGNSAPDKSGLPSDRFSAERTGGSVSTLTIQRTQQEDSAVYLCASSMGGQAEIQETQYFGPGTRLLVL.

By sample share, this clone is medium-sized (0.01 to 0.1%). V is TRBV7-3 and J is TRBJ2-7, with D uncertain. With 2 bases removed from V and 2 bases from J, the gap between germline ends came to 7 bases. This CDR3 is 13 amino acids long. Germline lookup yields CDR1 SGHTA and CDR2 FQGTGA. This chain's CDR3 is CASSLDRAYEQYF. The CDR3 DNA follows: TGTGCCAGCAGCTTAGACCGAGCCTACGAGCAGTACTTC.

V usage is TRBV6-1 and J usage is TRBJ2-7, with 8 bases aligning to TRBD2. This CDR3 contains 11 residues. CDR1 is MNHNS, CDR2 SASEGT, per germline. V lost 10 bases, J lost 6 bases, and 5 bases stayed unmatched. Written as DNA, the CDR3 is TGTGCCACCCGGGCGGGAGGCGAGCAGTACTTC. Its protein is CATRAGGEQYF.

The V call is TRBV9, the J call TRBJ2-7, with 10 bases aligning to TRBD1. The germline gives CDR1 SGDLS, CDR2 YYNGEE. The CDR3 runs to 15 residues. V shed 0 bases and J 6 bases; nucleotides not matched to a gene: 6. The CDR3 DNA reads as TGTGCCAGCAGCGTAGAAGGGACAGGGGTGTTCGAGCAGTACTTC. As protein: CASSVEGTGVFEQYF.

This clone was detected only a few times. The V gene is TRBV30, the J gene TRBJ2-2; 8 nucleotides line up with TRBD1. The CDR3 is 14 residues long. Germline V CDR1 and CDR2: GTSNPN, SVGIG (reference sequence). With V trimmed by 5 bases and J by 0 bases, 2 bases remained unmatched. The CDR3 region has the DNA TGTGCCTGGGAGGGACAGGCGAACACCGGGGAGCTGTTTTTT. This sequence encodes CAWEGQANTGELFF.

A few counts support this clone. CDR3 nucleotides: TGTGCCACCAGCAGAGACGGACGGATGAGCATGGAGACCCAGTACTTC. Translation gives CATSRDGRMSMETQYF. The V and J genes are TRBV15 and TRBJ2-5, with D hard to call. This CDR3 comprises 16 residues. The ends were cut back, 0 bases at V and 5 bases at J, with 16 bases in the middle. Per the germline V gene, CDR1 is LNHNV and CDR2 is YYDKDF (reference sequence).

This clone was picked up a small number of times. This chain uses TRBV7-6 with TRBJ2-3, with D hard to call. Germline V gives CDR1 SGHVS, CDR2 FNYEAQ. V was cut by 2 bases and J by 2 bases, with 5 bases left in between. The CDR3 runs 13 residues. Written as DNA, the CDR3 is TGTGCCAGCAGCTTACTCAACACAGATACGCAGTATTTT. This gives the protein CASSLLNTDTQYF.

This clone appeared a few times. In DNA, the CDR3 is TGCAGCGTTGAACGCCAGGACGCAGAGCAGTACTTC. Protein: CSVERQDAEQYF. The chain combines TRBV29-1 with TRBJ2-7; D gene uncertain. CDR3 length: 12 amino acids. Germline CDR1 SQVTM, CDR2 ANQGSEA. Deletions cut 2 bases from V and 7 bases from J, with 12 bases between.

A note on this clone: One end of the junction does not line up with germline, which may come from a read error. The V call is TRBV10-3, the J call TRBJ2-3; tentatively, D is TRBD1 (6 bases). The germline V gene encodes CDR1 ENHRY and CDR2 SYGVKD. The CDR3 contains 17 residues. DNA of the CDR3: TGTGCCAGCAGTTACGTTAGGTTTGGCAGGGGTGAAGATACGCAGTATTTT. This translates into CASSYVRFGRGEDTQYF.

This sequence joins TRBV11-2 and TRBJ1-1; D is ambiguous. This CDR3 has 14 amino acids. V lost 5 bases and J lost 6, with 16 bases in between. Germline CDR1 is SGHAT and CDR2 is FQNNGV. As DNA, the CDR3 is TGTGCCAGCAGCCCGAGGCAGATACTCGCTGAAGCTTTCTTT. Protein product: CASSPRQILAEAFF.

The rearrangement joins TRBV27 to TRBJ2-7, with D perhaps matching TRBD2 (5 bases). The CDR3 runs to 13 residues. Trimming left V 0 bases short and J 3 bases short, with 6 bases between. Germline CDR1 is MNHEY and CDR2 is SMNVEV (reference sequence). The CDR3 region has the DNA TGTGCCAGCAGTTTATCCCGGGGCTACGAGCAGTACTTC. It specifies CASSLSRGYEQYF.

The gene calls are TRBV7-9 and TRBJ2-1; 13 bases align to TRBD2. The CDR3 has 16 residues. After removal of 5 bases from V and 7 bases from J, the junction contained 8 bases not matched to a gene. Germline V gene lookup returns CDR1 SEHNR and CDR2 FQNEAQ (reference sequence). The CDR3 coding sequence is TGTGCCAGCAGCCGCCCACTAGCGGGAGGGCCAAATGAGCAGTTCTTC. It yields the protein CASSRPLAGGPNEQFF.

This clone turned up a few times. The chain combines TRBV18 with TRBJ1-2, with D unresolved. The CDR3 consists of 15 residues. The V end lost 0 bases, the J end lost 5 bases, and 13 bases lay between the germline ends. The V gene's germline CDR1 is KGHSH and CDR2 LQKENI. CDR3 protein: CASSPPATSSYGYTF. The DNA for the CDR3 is TGTGCCAGCTCACCACCGGCCACTAGCTCGTATGGCTACACCTTC.

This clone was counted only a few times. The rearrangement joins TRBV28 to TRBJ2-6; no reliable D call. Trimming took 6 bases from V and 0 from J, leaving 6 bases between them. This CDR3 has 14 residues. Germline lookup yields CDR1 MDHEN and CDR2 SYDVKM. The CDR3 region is CASSHASGANVLTF. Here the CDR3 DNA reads TGTGCCAGCAGCCATGCCTCTGGGGCCAACGTCCTGACTTTC.

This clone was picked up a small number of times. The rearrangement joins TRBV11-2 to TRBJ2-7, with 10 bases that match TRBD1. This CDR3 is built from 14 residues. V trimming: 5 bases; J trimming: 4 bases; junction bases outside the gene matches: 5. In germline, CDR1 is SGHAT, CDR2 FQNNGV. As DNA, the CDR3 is TGTGCCAGCAGCGCCGGACAGGGGGGATACGAGCAGTACTTC. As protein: CASSAGQGGYEQYF.

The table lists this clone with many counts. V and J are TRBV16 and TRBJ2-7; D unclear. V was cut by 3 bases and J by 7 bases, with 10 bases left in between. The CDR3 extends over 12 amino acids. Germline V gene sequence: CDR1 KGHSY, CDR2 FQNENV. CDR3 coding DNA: TGTGCCAGCAGCCAGGGAAGCCTAGAGCAGTACTTC. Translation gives CASSQGSLEQYF.

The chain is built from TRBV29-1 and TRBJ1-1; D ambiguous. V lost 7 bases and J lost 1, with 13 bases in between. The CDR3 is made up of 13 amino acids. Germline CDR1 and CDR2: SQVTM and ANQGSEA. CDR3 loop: CSDIYGQNTEAFF. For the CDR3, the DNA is TGCAGCGATATATACGGTCAGAACACTGAAGCTTTCTTT. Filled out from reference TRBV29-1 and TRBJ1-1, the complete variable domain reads SAVISQKPSRDICQRGTSLTIQCQVDSQVTMMFWYRQQPGQSLTLIATANQGSEATYESGFVIDKFPISRPNLTFSTLTVSNMSPEDSSIYLCSDIYGQNTEAFFGQGTRLTVV.

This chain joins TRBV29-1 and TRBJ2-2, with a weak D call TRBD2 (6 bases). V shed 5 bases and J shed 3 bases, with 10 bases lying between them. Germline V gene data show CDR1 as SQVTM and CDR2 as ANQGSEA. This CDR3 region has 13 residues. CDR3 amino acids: CSVYGGDTGELFF. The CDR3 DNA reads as TGCAGCGTTTACGGGGGAGACACCGGGGAGCTGTTTTTT.